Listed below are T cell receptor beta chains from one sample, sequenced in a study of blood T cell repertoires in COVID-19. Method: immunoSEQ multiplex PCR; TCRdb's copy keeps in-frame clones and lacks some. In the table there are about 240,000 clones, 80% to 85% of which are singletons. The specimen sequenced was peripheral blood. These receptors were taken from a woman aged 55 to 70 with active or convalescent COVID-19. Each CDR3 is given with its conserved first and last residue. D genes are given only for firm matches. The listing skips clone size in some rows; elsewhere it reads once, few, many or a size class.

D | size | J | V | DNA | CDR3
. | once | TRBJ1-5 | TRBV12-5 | TGTGCTAGTGGTTTTTGGGGTCGGGGTCAGCCCCAGCATTTT | CASGFWGRGQPQHF
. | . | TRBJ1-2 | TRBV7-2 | TGTGCCAGCAGCCCAGTACAGGGAATTAACTATGGCTACACCTTC | CASSPVQGINYGYTF
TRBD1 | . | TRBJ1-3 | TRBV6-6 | TGTGCCAGCAGTTACCCTCCGGACAGGGGGCGAGACACCATATATTTT | CASSYPPDRGRDTIYF
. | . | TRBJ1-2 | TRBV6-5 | TGTGCCAGCAGTAATACAGGGAGAGCCGGTGGCTACACCTTC | CASSNTGRAGGYTF
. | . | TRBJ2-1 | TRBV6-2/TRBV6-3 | TGTGCCAGCAGTTTCCGGTCCAATGAGCAGTTCTTC | CASSFRSNEQFF
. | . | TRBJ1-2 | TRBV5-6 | TGTGCCAGCAGCCCTGTGGGCAGAGCTAACTATGGCTACACCTTC | CASSPVGRANYGYTF
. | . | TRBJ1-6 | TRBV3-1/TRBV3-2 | TGTGCCAGCAGCCAAGACAGGGGTAATTCACCCCTCCACTTT | CASSQDRGNSPLHF
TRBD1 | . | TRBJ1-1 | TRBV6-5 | TGTGCCAGCAGAGGGGGCGCTGAAGCTTTCTTT | CASRGGAEAFF
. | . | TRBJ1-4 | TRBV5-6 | TGTGCCAGCAGCTTGTGGAGTCTGCGGTCAACTAATGAAAAACTGTTTTTT | CASSLWSLRSTNEKLFF
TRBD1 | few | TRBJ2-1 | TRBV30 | TGTGCCTGGGCCACAACAGGGGCTCCGATCAATGAGCAGTTCTTC | CAWATTGAPINEQFF
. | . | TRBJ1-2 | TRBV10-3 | TGTGCCATCAGTGAGTCGACGGGATGGGCAGACTATGGCTACACCTTC | CAISESTGWADYGYTF
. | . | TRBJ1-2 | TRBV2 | TGTGCCAGCAAAACCTACGCCTATGGCTACACCTTC | CASKTYAYGYTF
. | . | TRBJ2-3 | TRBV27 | TGTGCCAGCAGTTTGGGGCAGGGCACAGATACGCAGTATTTT | CASSLGQGTDTQYF